These T cell receptor beta chains were read from a single sample in a study of vaccination effects on CD4 cells after COVID-19. The protocol was immunoSEQ multiplex PCR, while the TCRdb copy is restricted to in-frame clones and leaves out a portion. The table has about 61,000 clones, roughly 79% seen once. Which antigens these TCRs recognize remains unknown. Here the sequenced sample was CD4+ T cells from PBMCs cultured with HCoV-229E spike peptides, taken before COVID-19 vaccination. The receptors were gathered from a human donor who received a COVID-19 vaccine. CDR3s include the opening cysteine and the closing phenylalanine or tryptophan. D genes are given only for firm matches. Some rows have no size entry. The others give once, few or many, or a class for an expanded clone.

J gene,D gene,V gene,clone size,CDR3 DNA,CDR3 protein
TRBJ1-5,NA,TRBV18,once,TGTGCCAGCTCACCTAGCAGACAGGAGTTTAGCAATCAGCCCCAGCATTTT,CASSPSRQEFSNQPQHF
TRBJ2-5,NA,TRBV5-5,NA,TGTGCCAGCAGCTTTCCCCCCCCACAAGAGACCCAGTACTTC,CASSFPPPQETQYF
TRBJ1-1,TRBD1,TRBV13,NA,TGTGCCAGCAGCTCCCGGGACAGGGGGAATGAAGCTTTCTTT,CASSSRDRGNEAFF
TRBJ1-4,NA,TRBV4-3,NA,TGCGCCAGCAGCTTCCGCTGGGGGGACGGTGAAAAACTGTTTTTT,CASSFRWGDGEKLFF
TRBJ1-2,NA,TRBV20-1,NA,TGCAGTGCTAGAGTCGGTCATGGCTACACCTTC,CSARVGHGYTF
TRBJ2-1,NA,TRBV24-1,NA,TGTGCCACCAGTGATTTGCCCTCTTCTAGGGGTAACTACAATGAGCAGTTCTTC,CATSDLPSSRGNYNEQFF
TRBJ1-2,NA,TRBV6-5,few,TGTGCCAGCACCTGGACAGTGAACTATGGCTACACCTTC,CASTWTVNYGYTF
TRBJ2-5,NA,TRBV5-1,NA,TGCGCCAGCAGCCCCGCGGAGTACCAAGAGACCCAGTACTTC,CASSPAEYQETQYF
TRBJ2-4,NA,TRBV28,NA,TGTGCCAGCACACGGGCGAAACTAGCCAAAAACATTCAGTACTTC,CASTRAKLAKNIQYF
TRBJ1-5,NA,TRBV12-5,NA,TGTGCTAGTGGTTTGGTCCAAGGGCAGCCCCAGCATTTT,CASGLVQGQPQHF
TRBJ2-2,NA,TRBV19,NA,TGTGCCAGTACCCGGAGGGGGGGCAACACCGGGGAGCTGTTTTTT,CASTRRGGNTGELFF
TRBJ1-5,TRBD1,TRBV24-1,once,TGTGCCACCAGTGACTCCGGACAGGATAGCAATCAGCCCCAGCATTTT,CATSDSGQDSNQPQHF
TRBJ1-4,NA,TRBV21-1,NA,TGTGCCAGCAGCAAACGGGGACAGGGAGATGAAAAACTGTTTTTT,CASSKRGQGDEKLFF
TRBJ2-5,NA,TRBV18,NA,TGTGCCAGCTCGGCCCAAGAGACCCAGTACTTC,CASSAQETQYF
TRBJ1-6,NA,TRBV29-1,NA,TGCAGCGTTGAGACAGAATATAATTCACCCCTCCACTTT,CSVETEYNSPLHF
TRBJ1-4,NA,TRBV5-1,few,TGCGCCAGCAGCTCGGGCGGGCCAAATGAAAAACTGTTTTTT,CASSSGGPNEKLFF
TRBJ2-3,NA,TRBV7-3,NA,TGTGCCAGCAGCCCCAGTTCAACAGATACGCAGTATTTT,CASSPSSTDTQYF
TRBJ1-2,TRBD1,TRBV25-1,NA,TGTGCCAGCAGAGGACAGGAGTTCTATGGCTACACCTTC,CASRGQEFYGYTF
TRBJ1-2,TRBD1,TRBV7-2,few,TGTGCCAGCAGCTTAGCGGGACAGGGGACCTATGGCTACACCTTC,CASSLAGQGTYGYTF
TRBJ2-2,NA,TRBV5-4,NA,TGTGCCAGCAGCTTCACGGACGGAACGGGGGCCGGGGAGCTGTTTTTT,CASSFTDGTGAGELFF
TRBJ2-1,NA,TRBV9,NA,TGTGCCAGCAGCGTAGCCGCCCTTGGGACCTTAGGGAATGAGCAGTTCTTC,CASSVAALGTLGNEQFF
TRBJ2-5,NA,TRBV2,NA,TGTGCCAGCAGTGTGTACAGGGGAGGAGAGACCCAGTACTTC,CASSVYRGGETQYF
TRBJ1-2,NA,TRBV4-2,NA,TGTGCCAGCAGCCTAGGACTACGCGTCGGCTACACCTTC,CASSLGLRVGYTF
TRBJ2-1,NA,TRBV10-2,NA,TGCGCCAGCAGTGAAGGGAGTTACAATGAGCAGTTCTTC,CASSEGSYNEQFF
TRBJ2-2,TRBD1,TRBV7-3,NA,TGTGCCAGCAGCGACGGGACAGATTCCGGGGAGCTGTTTTTT,CASSDGTDSGELFF
TRBJ2-1,TRBD2,TRBV7-3,NA,TGTGCCAGCAGCCCGAGCGGGGGGGCTTGGGATGAGCAGTTCTTC,CASSPSGGAWDEQFF
TRBJ1-1,TRBD1,TRBV4-1,NA,TGCGCCAGCAGCCAAAACGCCGGGACAGGGAAAGCTTTCTTT,CASSQNAGTGKAFF
TRBJ2-3,NA,TRBV29-1,once,TGCAGCGTTAGCTTGGGCAGAAGTATCACAGATACGCAGTATTTT,CSVSLGRSITDTQYF
TRBJ2-3,NA,TRBV5-1,NA,TGCGCCAGCAGCATACAGGAAGATACGCAGTATTTT,CASSIQEDTQYF
TRBJ1-5,TRBD1,TRBV18,once,TGTGCCAGCTCACCGACAGGGAATCAGCCCCAGCATTTT,CASSPTGNQPQHF
TRBJ2-3,NA,TRBV15,NA,TGTGCCACCAGCAGAGTTACAGGGTCCTCAGGTACGCAGTATTTT,CATSRVTGSSGTQYF
TRBJ2-2,TRBD2,TRBV5-1,NA,TGCGCCAGCAGCGGGAGGGGATCGAACACCGGGGAGCTGTTTTTT,CASSGRGSNTGELFF
TRBJ2-2,NA,TRBV7-2,NA,TGTGCCAGCAGCTTCACTAGGAACACCGGGGAGCTGTTTTTT,CASSFTRNTGELFF
TRBJ2-3,TRBD2,TRBV12-5,NA,TGTGCTAGTGGTTATAGCGGGACTAGCACAGATACGCAGTATTTT,CASGYSGTSTDTQYF
TRBJ1-4,NA,TRBV10-3,NA,TGTGCCATCAGCCCAGGTGCAACTAATGAAAAACTGTTTTTT,CAISPGATNEKLFF
TRBJ2-1,NA,TRBV29-1,NA,TGCAGCGTTGAAGACCGCAGGCGCGTGGCCTCCTACAATGAGCAGTTCTTC,CSVEDRRRVASYNEQFF
TRBJ2-2,NA,TRBV27,NA,TGTGCCAGCAGTTCCCGGGACGGTCGTCTAGCAGCGAACACCGGGGAGCTGTTTTTT,CASSSRDGRLAANTGELFF
TRBJ1-1,NA,TRBV24-1,NA,TGTGCCACCAACAGTTTGTACACTGAAGCTTTCTTT,CATNSLYTEAFF
TRBJ1-5,NA,TRBV19,NA,TGTGCCAGTAGTACCCCGCAGGGGATTAGCAATCAGCCCCAGCATTTT,CASSTPQGISNQPQHF
TRBJ2-1,TRBD2,TRBV4-1,NA,TGCGCCAGCAGCCGAGGACTAGTGCAGGCGACGGGGAATGAGCAGTTCTTC,CASSRGLVQATGNEQFF
TRBJ1-2,NA,TRBV15,NA,TGTGCCACCAGCATTATCAGGGTCGGCTATGGCTACACCTTC,CATSIIRVGYGYTF
TRBJ1-5,NA,TRBV2,NA,TGTGCCAGCAGCGTTATTAGGGGAGGGGGTCGAGATCAGCCCCAGCATTTT,CASSVIRGGGRDQPQHF
TRBJ1-2,NA,TRBV7-2,NA,TGTGCCAGCAGCTTAGCAGGATTCGGGGCTATTGGCTACACCTTC,CASSLAGFGAIGYTF